Listed below are T cell receptor beta chains from one sample, sequenced in a study of technical replicates of blood from several donors. Using immunoSEQ multiplex PCR, the repertoire was profiled, and TCRdb retains in-frame clones only, with some absent. The table has around 65,000 clones, 75% to 90% seen once. The specimen was PBMCs. All receptors derive from a human donor in good health. Some clones in this sample may be carry-over from other donors' samples. The CDR3 runs from the conserved cysteine through the conserved F or W. D genes are given only for firm matches. Size tells how often a clone was seen (once, few, many) or the class of an expanded clone, and some rows leave it out.

TRBD1	TRBV4-3	18	NA	TRBJ1-2	TGCGCCAGCAGCCAAGGTCGGGGGACAGGGGCTTCGAACTATGGCTACACCTTC	CASSQGRGTGASNYGYTF
TRBD2	TRBV7-8	17	NA	TRBJ2-5	TGTGCCAGCAGCTTAGTGGGGACTAGCGGGAGGGAGGAGACCCAGTACTTC	CASSLVGTSGREETQYF
NA	TRBV19	15	NA	TRBJ1-4	TGTGCCAGTAGCCGGCGGGGTGCAACTAATGAAAAACTGTTTTTT	CASSRRGATNEKLFF
NA	TRBV5-6	15	NA	TRBJ1-1	TGTGCCAGCAGCTTGGTGGGGGCCCAGGGCACTGAAGCTTTCTTT	CASSLVGAQGTEAFF
TRBD1	TRBV4-3	16	NA	TRBJ2-2	TGCGCCAGCAGCCAAGGGTGGACAGGCGTTACCGGGGAGCTGTTTTTT	CASSQGWTGVTGELFF
TRBD1	TRBV6-5	15	NA	TRBJ1-3	TGTGCCAGCAGACTTGACAGGGGACCTGGAAACACCATATATTTT	CASRLDRGPGNTIYF
NA	TRBV7-2	16	NA	TRBJ1-3	TGTGCCAGCAGCGGCCAGACAGGCCACTCTGGAAACACCATATATTTT	CASSGQTGHSGNTIYF
NA	TRBV29-1	16	NA	TRBJ2-7	TGCAGCGTTGAAGACCAGGTTTTGGGGGGGGCTTACGAGCAGTACTTC	CSVEDQVLGGAYEQYF
TRBD2	TRBV11-3	14	NA	TRBJ2-1	TGTGCCAGCAGCCCGGGGGGGCGCAGCAATGAGCAGTTCTTC	CASSPGGRSNEQFF
TRBD2	TRBV7-3	15	NA	TRBJ2-6	TGTGCCAGCAGCGGAACTAGCGTTGGGGCCAACGTCCTGACTTTC	CASSGTSVGANVLTF
TRBD2	TRBV5-1	15	NA	TRBJ2-5	TGCGCCAGCGGTGCCGGGACTAGCGTAGTGGAGACCCAGTACTTC	CASGAGTSVVETQYF
NA	TRBV29-1	13	NA	TRBJ2-7	TGCAGCGACCCCGACAGGAAAGCCTACGAGCAGTACTTC	CSDPDRKAYEQYF
NA	TRBV5-1	16	NA	TRBJ2-6	TGCGCCAGCAGCCCCGGGTCGTACTCTGGGGCCAACGTCCTGACTTTC	CASSPGSYSGANVLTF
NA	TRBV5-1	14	medium-sized	TRBJ1-1	TGCGCCAGCAGCCCGGCCGGGGGGTACACTGAAGCTTTCTTT	CASSPAGGYTEAFF
NA	TRBV19	15	NA	TRBJ1-1	TGTGCCAGTAGTATAACGGCGGAGGCGGCCACTGAAGCTTTCTTT	CASSITAEAATEAFF
NA	TRBV30	13	few	TRBJ1-5	TGTGCCTGGAGTGTAGACAGTAATCAGCCCCAGCATTTT	CAWSVDSNQPQHF
TRBD2	TRBV5-4	16	once	TRBJ2-5	TGTGCCAGCAGCACTAGACTAGCGGGAGGACAAGAGACCCAGTACTTC	CASSTRLAGGQETQYF
NA	TRBV4-3	16	NA	TRBJ1-4	TGCGCCAGCAGCCCGCGTGTGTGGGAGTTCGGTGAAAAACTGTTTTTT	CASSPRVWEFGEKLFF
TRBD2	TRBV7-3	16	NA	TRBJ2-1	TGTGCCAGCAGCTTAATGGGCGGGGGTTGGGGCAATGAGCAGTTCTTC	CASSLMGGGWGNEQFF
NA	TRBV7-3	15	NA	TRBJ2-7	TGTGCCAGCAGCAGCGGGGCAGGGGGCTCTTCGGCGCAGTACTTC	CASSSGAGGSSAQYF
NA	TRBV30	13	NA	TRBJ1-5	TGTGCCTGGAGTGTAATCTCAGGACAGCCCCAGCATTTT	CAWSVISGQPQHF
TRBD1	TRBV12-5	14	NA	TRBJ2-1	TGTGCTAGTGGTTTGGAGACAGGGAAAAATGAGCAGTTCTTC	CASGLETGKNEQFF
NA	TRBV20-1	11	NA	TRBJ2-7	TGCAGTGCTACAGGGGAGCGGGAGCAGTACTTC	CSATGEREQYF
TRBD2	TRBV29-1	17	NA	TRBJ2-1	TGCAGCCCCATCGATGGGGCCCCGGGACTACGCTACAATGAGCAGTTCTTC	CSPIDGAPGLRYNEQFF
NA	TRBV10-2	17	NA	TRBJ1-2	TGCGCCAGCAGCGGCCCTACCGGTGACAAGCCCTGGGGCGGCTACACCTTC	CASSGPTGDKPWGGYTF
TRBD1	TRBV15	16	NA	TRBJ2-1	TGTGCCACCAGCAGGCTCCCGGGACAGGCCAGCAATGAGCAGTTCTTC	CATSRLPGQASNEQFF
NA	TRBV18	16	NA	TRBJ2-3	TGTGCCAGCTCACCCCTAGCTTACGGTGACACAGATACGCAGTATTTT	CASSPLAYGDTDTQYF
NA	TRBV19	16	NA	TRBJ2-3	TGTGCCAGTAGTATAAACTTAATAGACTCGACAGATACGCAGTATTTT	CASSINLIDSTDTQYF
TRBD1	TRBV10-3	15	few	TRBJ2-7	TGTGCCATCAGTGACGGGACAGGGTCCTCCTACGAGCAGTACTTC	CAISDGTGSSYEQYF
TRBD2	TRBV5-1	15	few	TRBJ2-1	TGCGCCAGCAGCTTGATGGGAGGGCTGTACAATGAGCAGTTCTTC	CASSLMGGLYNEQFF
TRBD2	TRBV19	18	NA	TRBJ2-5	TGTGCCAGTAACACCGGGCGGGCTAGCGGGAGGTACCAAGAGACCCAGTACTTC	CASNTGRASGRYQETQYF
NA	TRBV27	13	once	TRBJ2-7	TGTGCCAGCAGTCTCCGGGAAGCCTACGAGCAGTACTTC	CASSLREAYEQYF
NA	TRBV11-2	14	NA	TRBJ2-2	TGTGCCGGCAGCGGGCCAGCGAACACCGGGGAGCTGTTTTTT	CAGSGPANTGELFF
NA	TRBV4-1	16	NA	TRBJ1-4	TGCGCCAGCAGCCAGGGCGCAGGGAAGACTAATGAAAAACTGTTTTTT	CASSQGAGKTNEKLFF
NA	TRBV6-5	15	NA	TRBJ2-2	TGTGCCAGCAGCCAGGGAAGCAGGGGAGCCGGGGAGCTGTTTTTT	CASSQGSRGAGELFF
TRBD1	TRBV7-6	16	NA	TRBJ2-5	TGTGCCAGCAGCCCTCGGACAGGGGGCCACCGAGAGACCCAGTACTTC	CASSPRTGGHRETQYF
TRBD2	TRBV19	16	NA	TRBJ2-2	TGTGCCAGTAGTAGCCCTAGCGGGGGCAGGACCGGGGAGCTGTTTTTT	CASSSPSGGRTGELFF
NA	TRBV6-5	15	NA	TRBJ2-7	TGTGCCAGCAGGCCGACAGCGATATTCTTCTACGAGCAGTACTTC	CASRPTAIFFYEQYF
NA	TRBV6-6	14	NA	TRBJ2-2	TGTGCCAGCAGTTTGGAGATCTACACCGGGGAGCTGTTTTTT	CASSLEIYTGELFF
TRBD1	TRBV7-3	14	NA	TRBJ1-1	TGTGCCAGCAGCTTCAGGGGGCGGGACACTGAAGCTTTCTTT	CASSFRGRDTEAFF
NA	TRBV7-9	15	NA	TRBJ2-2	TGTGCCAGCAGCGAACCCCGCGGGAACACCGGGGAGCTGTTTTTT	CASSEPRGNTGELFF
TRBD1	TRBV14	15	NA	TRBJ1-2	TGTGCCAGCAGCCAAGTACAGGGGCGAGGAGATGGCTACACCTTC	CASSQVQGRGDGYTF
NA	TRBV5-1	16	NA	TRBJ1-6	TGCGCCAGCACTCCAACCCCCACAGCAAATAATTCACCCCTCCACTTT	CASTPTPTANNSPLHF